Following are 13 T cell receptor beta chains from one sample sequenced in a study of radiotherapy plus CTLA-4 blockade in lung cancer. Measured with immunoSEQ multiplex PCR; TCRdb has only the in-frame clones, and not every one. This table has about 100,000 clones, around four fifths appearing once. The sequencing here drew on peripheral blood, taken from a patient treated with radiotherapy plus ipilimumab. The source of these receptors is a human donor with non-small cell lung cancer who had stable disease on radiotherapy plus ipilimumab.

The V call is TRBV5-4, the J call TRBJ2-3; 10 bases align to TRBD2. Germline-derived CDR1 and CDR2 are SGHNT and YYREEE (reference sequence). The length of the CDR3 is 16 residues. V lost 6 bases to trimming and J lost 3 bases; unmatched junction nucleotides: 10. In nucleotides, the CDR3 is TGTGCCAGCAACCGTCGAGCGGGGGGGCCAACAGATACGCAGTATTTT. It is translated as CASNRRAGGPTDTQYF.

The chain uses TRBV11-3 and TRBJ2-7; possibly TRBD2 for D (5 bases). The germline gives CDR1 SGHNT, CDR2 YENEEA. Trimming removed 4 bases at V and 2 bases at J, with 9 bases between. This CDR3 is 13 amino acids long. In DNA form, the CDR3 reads TGTGCCAGCAGCTCGTCGGGGACCTACGAGCAGTACTTC. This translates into CASSSSGTYEQYF.

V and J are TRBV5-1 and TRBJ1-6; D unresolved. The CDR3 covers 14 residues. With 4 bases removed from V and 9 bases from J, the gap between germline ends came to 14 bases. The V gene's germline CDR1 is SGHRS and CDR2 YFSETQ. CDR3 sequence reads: CASSRAEVPSPLHF. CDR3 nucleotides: TGCGCCAGCAGCCGAGCTGAAGTGCCTTCACCCCTCCACTTT.

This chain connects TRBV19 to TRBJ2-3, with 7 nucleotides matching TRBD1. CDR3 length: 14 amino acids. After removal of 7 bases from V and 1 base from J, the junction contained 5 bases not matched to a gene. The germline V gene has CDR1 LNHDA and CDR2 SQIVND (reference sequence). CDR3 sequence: CASKPDRRTDTQYF. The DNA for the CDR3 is TGTGCCAGTAAACCGGACAGGCGCACAGATACGCAGTATTTT. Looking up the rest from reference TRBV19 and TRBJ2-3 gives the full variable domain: DGGITQSPKYLFRKEGQNVTLSCEQNLNHDAMYWYRQDPGQGLRLIYYSQIVNDFQKGDIAEGYSVSREKKESFPLTVTSAQKNPTAFYLCASKPDRRTDTQYFGPGTRLTVL.

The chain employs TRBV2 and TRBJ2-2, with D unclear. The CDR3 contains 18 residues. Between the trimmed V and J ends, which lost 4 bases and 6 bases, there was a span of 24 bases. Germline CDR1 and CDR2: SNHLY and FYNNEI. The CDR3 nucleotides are TGTGCCAGCAGTGCCCTCCGTTCAGGACCAGGCCTTTCCGGGGAGCTGTTTTTT. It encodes CASSALRSGPGLSGELFF.

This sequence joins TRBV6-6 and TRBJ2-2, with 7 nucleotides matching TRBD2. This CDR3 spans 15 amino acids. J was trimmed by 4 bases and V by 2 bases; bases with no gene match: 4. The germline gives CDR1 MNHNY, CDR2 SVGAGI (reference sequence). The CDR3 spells CASSYPTGGTGELFF. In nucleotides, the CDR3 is TGTGCCAGCAGTTACCCAACGGGAGGCACCGGGGAGCTGTTTTTT.

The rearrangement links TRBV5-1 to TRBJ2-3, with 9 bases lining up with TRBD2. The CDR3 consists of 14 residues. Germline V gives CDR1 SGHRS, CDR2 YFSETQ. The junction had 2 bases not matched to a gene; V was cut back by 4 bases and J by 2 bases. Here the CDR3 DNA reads TGCGCCAGCAGCCGGACTAGCGACACAGATACGCAGTATTTT. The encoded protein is CASSRTSDTDTQYF.

Here the CDR3 reads CASSWPEGGALYEQFF. CDR3 in DNA: TGTGCCAGCAGCTGGCCCGAAGGGGGGGCCCTATATGAGCAGTTCTTC. This sequence joins TRBV11-2 and TRBJ2-1, with D tentatively TRBD2 (7 bases). This CDR3 is 16 amino acids long. Trimming pared 4 bases from V and 8 bases from J, leaving 21 bases between. CDR1 is SGHAT and CDR2 is FQNNGV in the germline V gene.

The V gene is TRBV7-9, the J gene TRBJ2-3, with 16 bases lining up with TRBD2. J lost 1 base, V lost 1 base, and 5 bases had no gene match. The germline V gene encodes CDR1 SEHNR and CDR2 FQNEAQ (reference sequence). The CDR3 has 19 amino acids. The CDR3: CASSLVGLAGGKRTDTQYF. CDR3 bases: TGTGCCAGCAGCTTAGTGGGACTAGCGGGGGGGAAACGCACAGATACGCAGTATTTT.

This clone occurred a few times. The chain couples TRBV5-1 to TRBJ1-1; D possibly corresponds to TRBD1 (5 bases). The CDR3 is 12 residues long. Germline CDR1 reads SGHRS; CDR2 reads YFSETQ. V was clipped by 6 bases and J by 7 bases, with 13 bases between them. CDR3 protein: CASMGVRNEAFF. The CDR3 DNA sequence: TGCGCCAGCATGGGGGTCCGGAATGAAGCTTTCTTT. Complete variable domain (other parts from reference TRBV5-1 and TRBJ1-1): KAGVTQTPRYLIKTRGQQVTLSCSPISGHRSVSWYQQTPGQGLQFLFEYFSETQRNKGNFPGRFSGRQFSNSRSEMNVSTLELGDSALYLCASMGVRNEAFFGQGTRLTVV.

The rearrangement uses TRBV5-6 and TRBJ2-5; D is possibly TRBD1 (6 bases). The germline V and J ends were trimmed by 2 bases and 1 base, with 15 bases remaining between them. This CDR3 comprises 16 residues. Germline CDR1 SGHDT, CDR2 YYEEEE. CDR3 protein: CASSLQGMWGQETQYF. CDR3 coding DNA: TGTGCCAGCAGCTTACAGGGTATGTGGGGCCAAGAGACCCAGTACTTC.

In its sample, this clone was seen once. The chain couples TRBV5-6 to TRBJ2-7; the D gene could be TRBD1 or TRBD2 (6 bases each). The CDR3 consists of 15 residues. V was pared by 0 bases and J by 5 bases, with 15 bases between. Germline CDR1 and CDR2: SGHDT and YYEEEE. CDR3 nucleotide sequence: TGTGCCAGCAGCTTGGCTGGGGGGCCCCGGGACGAGCAGTACTTC. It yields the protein CASSLAGGPRDEQYF.

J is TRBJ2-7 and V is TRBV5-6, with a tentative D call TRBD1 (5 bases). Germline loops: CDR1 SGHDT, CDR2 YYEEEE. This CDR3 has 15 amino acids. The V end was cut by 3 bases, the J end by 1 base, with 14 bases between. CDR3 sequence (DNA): TGTGCCAGCAGCTGGGGCTACGAGGAGTCCTACGAGCAGTACTTC. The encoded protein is CASSWGYEESYEQYF.